Here is one T cell receptor (beta chain) with its context. CDR3 length equals 15 residues. The entry originates in a study of blood T cells in healthy people across ages. A second PCR, run for about 7 to 11 cycles, used a sample-barcoded 5' primer plus a J-beta primer mix. From the 5' RACE reads, TCRdb called clonotypes with MiXCR, one entry per CDR3 protein. The repertoire consists of 760,000 or so distinct CDR3 sequences, with roughly 25% occurring once and the leading ten covering more than 8%. In addition, the sample was reused for a study of T cells of mothers and their children.

The source of this sequence is a boy between 5 and 17 years old in good health. The V gene is TRBV12-3 or TRBV12-4, the J gene TRBJ2-5; D is unresolved. The DNA end favors TRBJ2-1, so the J call may be wrong. The sample consisted of blood. The CDR3 DNA is TGTGCCAGCAGGCTAATACAGAGCCCTAGGAATGAGCAGTTCTTC. Encoded protein: CASRLIQSPRNEQFF.